The next 17 T cell receptor beta chains were all read from a single sample in a study of cytomegalovirus exposure and HLA in healthy donors. TCRdb's table, derived via immunoSEQ multiplex PCR, lists solely in-frame clones and lacks some. The sample includes about 280,000 clones, roughly 85% of them seen just once. Sequenced input: PBMCs. The receptors here all came from a woman aged 18-35 years in good health and CMV-seronegative.

J is TRBJ1-5 and V is TRBV25-1; D is unclear. The length of the CDR3 is 14 residues. Per the germline V gene, CDR1 is MGHDK and CDR2 is SYGVNS. Trimming left V 4 bases short and J 7 bases short, with 14 bases between. CDR3: CASSAMTARQPQHF. In DNA form, the CDR3 reads TGTGCCAGCAGTGCTATGACGGCTAGGCAGCCCCAGCATTTT. Using reference TRBV25-1 and TRBJ1-5 for the parts outside the CDR3, the full variable domain is EADIYQTPRYLVIGTGKKITLECSQTMGHDKMYWYQQDPGMELHLIHYSYGVNSTEKGDLSSESTVSRIRTEHFPLTLESARPSHTSQYLCASSAMTARQPQHFGDGTRLSIL.

The chain joins TRBV2 to TRBJ2-7, with 8 bases aligning to TRBD2. The CDR3 runs to 15 residues. Per the germline V gene, CDR1 is SNHLY and CDR2 is FYNNEI. V trimming: 6 bases; J trimming: 3 bases; junction bases outside the gene matches: 10. CDR3 coding DNA: TGTGCCAGCAGGCCTGGGGCTAGCGGGTTCTACGAGCAGTACTTC. This translates into CASRPGASGFYEQYF.

The count of this clone is one. V gene TRBV2 combines with J gene TRBJ2-5; D unresolved. Germline-derived CDR1 and CDR2 are SNHLY and FYNNEI. Deletions cut 5 bases from V and 1 base from J, with 2 bases between. The CDR3 totals 11 residues. CDR3 bases: TGTGCCAGCAGTCGCCAAGAGACCCAGTACTTC. Protein product: CASSRQETQYF. The full variable domain, in which reference TRBV2 and TRBJ2-5 provide the parts outside the CDR3, is EPEVTQTPSHQVTQMGQEVILRCVPISNHLYFYWYRQILGQKVEFLVSFYNNEISEKSEIFDDQFSVERPDGSNFTLKIRSTKLEDSAMYFCASSRQETQYFGPGTRLLVL.

The chain uses TRBV2 and TRBJ1-2; 9 bases are shared with TRBD1. V was pared by 5 bases and J by 4 bases, with 17 bases of the junction left unmatched. CDR1 SNHLY and CDR2 FYNNEI come from the germline V gene. This CDR3 has 18 residues. In DNA, the CDR3 is TGTGCCAGCAGTTGCATCCCCGGGACAGGGACTCGTGGCTATGGCTACACCTTC. It encodes CASSCIPGTGTRGYGYTF. Variable domain in full (rest from reference TRBV2 and TRBJ1-2): EPEVTQTPSHQVTQMGQEVILRCVPISNHLYFYWYRQILGQKVEFLVSFYNNEISEKSEIFDDQFSVERPDGSNFTLKIRSTKLEDSAMYFCASSCIPGTGTRGYGYTFGSGTRLTVV.

This rearrangement joins TRBV25-1 to TRBJ2-1; TRBD2 matches 11 bases. The CDR3 has 15 amino acids. Unmatched junction bases numbered 6, after V lost 6 bases and J lost 5 bases. Germline CDR1 and CDR2: MGHDK and SYGVNS. The CDR3 is CASRNLAGGHNEQFF. DNA for the CDR3: TGTGCCAGCAGAAATCTAGCGGGAGGCCACAATGAGCAGTTCTTC. The full variable domain, rest sourced from reference TRBV25-1 and TRBJ2-1, is EADIYQTPRYLVIGTGKKITLECSQTMGHDKMYWYQQDPGMELHLIHYSYGVNSTEKGDLSSESTVSRIRTEHFPLTLESARPSHTSQYLCASRNLAGGHNEQFFGPGTRLTVL.

V usage is TRBV6-5 and J usage is TRBJ2-3, with TRBD2 matching over 8 bases. The V gene's germline CDR1 is MNHEY and CDR2 SVGAGI. With 2 bases clipped from V and 0 bases from J, the junction kept 4 bases outside the gene matches. The CDR3 runs to 16 residues. Here the CDR3 reads CASSYGREGSTDTQYF. The CDR3 DNA sequence: TGTGCCAGCAGTTACGGACGGGAGGGGAGCACAGATACGCAGTATTTT.

The chain combines TRBV7-8 with TRBJ2-3; perhaps TRBD2 as D (5 bases). This CDR3 comprises 15 residues. Trimming took off 7 bases at V and 2 bases at J, with 16 bases between the two ends. Germline-derived CDR1 and CDR2 are SGHVS and FQNEAQ. CDR3 residues: CASKSRTASTDTQYF. As DNA, the CDR3 is TGTGCCAGCAAGAGTAGGACTGCTTCCACAGATACGCAGTATTTT.

The gene calls are TRBV5-6 and TRBJ2-1; 10 positions match TRBD2. The CDR3 extends over 14 amino acids. V lost 0 bases to trimming and J lost 7 bases; unmatched junction nucleotides: 1. The germline V gene has CDR1 SGHDT and CDR2 YYEEEE. This CDR3 is CASSLVLAGNEQFF. DNA for the CDR3: TGTGCCAGCAGCTTGGTACTAGCGGGAAATGAGCAGTTCTTC.

V and J are TRBV10-1 and TRBJ2-3; D possibly corresponds to TRBD2 (5 bases). CDR1 and CDR2 (germline): WNHNN, SYGVQD (reference sequence). The CDR3 runs 14 residues. V lost 2 bases, J lost 8 bases, and 14 bases lay in between. CDR3 sequence: CASSEMLARTTQYF. CDR3 nucleotide sequence: TGCGCCAGCAGTGAGATGTTAGCGAGGACTACGCAGTATTTT.

V and J are TRBV7-2 and TRBJ1-5; D perhaps matches TRBD1 (6 bases). Germline CDR1 is SGHTA and CDR2 is FQGNSA. The CDR3 has 15 residues. With 8 bases removed from V and 3 bases from J, the gap between germline ends came to 17 bases. DNA of the CDR3: TGTGCCAGCCACCCTTATGGGGACAACAATCAGCCCCAGCATTTT. Its translation is CASHPYGDNNQPQHF.

V is TRBV27 and J is TRBJ2-1; perhaps TRBD1 as D (5 bases). The CDR3 is made up of 15 amino acids. Trimming left V 7 bases short and J 0 bases short, with 13 bases between. The germline V gene encodes CDR1 MNHEY and CDR2 SMNVEV (reference sequence). This CDR3 is CASNNRIFSYNEQFF. DNA for the CDR3: TGTGCCAGCAACAACAGGATCTTCTCCTACAATGAGCAGTTCTTC.

The chain uses TRBV5-1 and TRBJ2-7; 7 nucleotides agree with TRBD1. The V gene end was trimmed by 3 bases and the J gene end by 5 bases; junction bases not matched to a gene: 8. Germline CDR1 is SGHRS and CDR2 is YFSETQ. The CDR3 loop spans 14 amino acids. The DNA for the CDR3 is TGCGCCAGCAGCTCCAGACAGGGACCCCACGAGCAGTACTTC. Residues: CASSSRQGPHEQYF. Full variable domain (outside the CDR3, taken from reference TRBV5-1 and TRBJ2-7): KAGVTQTPRYLIKTRGQQVTLSCSPISGHRSVSWYQQTPGQGLQFLFEYFSETQRNKGNFPGRFSGRQFSNSRSEMNVSTLELGDSALYLCASSSRQGPHEQYFGPGTRLTVT.

The J gene is TRBJ2-5, the V gene TRBV9; TRBD1 matches at 8 bases. This CDR3 contains 15 residues. Germline CDR1 reads SGDLS; CDR2 reads YYNGEE. The trim removed 3 bases at V and 5 bases at J, leaving 9 bases unmatched. DNA of the CDR3: TGTGCCAGCAGCGCTGGACAGGGTGGATCGGAGACCCAGTACTTC. Encoded protein: CASSAGQGGSETQYF.

The chain has TRBV19 and TRBJ1-5; 9 bases agree with TRBD1. Losses at the gene ends were 6 bases for V and 1 base for J; bases not matched to a gene: 7. CDR3 size: 16 residues. Germline values: CDR1 LNHDA, CDR2 SQIVND (reference sequence). The CDR3 nucleotides are TGTGCCAGTAGGTCTCAACAGGGGGCGAGCAATCAGCCCCAGCATTTT. Amino acids: CASRSQQGASNQPQHF. Complete variable domain (other parts from reference TRBV19 and TRBJ1-5): DGGITQSPKYLFRKEGQNVTLSCEQNLNHDAMYWYRQDPGQGLRLIYYSQIVNDFQKGDIAEGYSVSREKKESFPLTVTSAQKNPTAFYLCASRSQQGASNQPQHFGDGTRLSIL.

J is TRBJ1-4 and V is TRBV5-1; D is ambiguous. Per the germline V gene, CDR1 is SGHRS and CDR2 is YFSETQ. The V gene lost 2 bases and the J gene lost 8 bases, with 13 bases spanning the gap. This CDR3 has 14 amino acids. The CDR3 here is CASSFQEAGEKLFF. For the CDR3, the DNA is TGCGCCAGCAGCTTCCAAGAAGCAGGCGAAAAACTGTTTTTT.

The chain carries TRBV6-6 and TRBJ2-6, with TRBD1 as a possible D gene (6 bases). The CDR3 is 13 residues long. Germline assignment: CDR1 MNHNY and CDR2 SVGAGI (reference sequence). With 5 bases removed from V and 4 bases from J, the gap between germline ends came to 6 bases. In DNA, the CDR3 is TGTGCCAGCAGTGGGACAGGGGCCAACGTCCTGACTTTC. Its translation is CASSGTGANVLTF.

This chain joins TRBV6-6 and TRBJ2-3, with a tentative D call TRBD1 (5 bases). The CDR3 spans 16 residues. Trimming left V 2 bases short and J 0 bases short, with 12 bases between. Germline loops: CDR1 MNHNY, CDR2 SVGAGI (reference sequence). Here the CDR3 DNA reads TGTGCCAGCAGTTACATTTCAGGGTCTAGCACAGATACGCAGTATTTT. Its protein product is CASSYISGSSTDTQYF.